These T cell receptor beta chains were read from a single sample in a study of CD8 T cells in Susac syndrome. TCRdb independently ran MiXCR on the immunoSEQ multiplex PCR reads; one entry per CDR3 protein. The sample consists of more than 250,000 distinct CDR3 sequences, about 92% of them appearing once. The specimen sequenced was CD4+ T cells from PBMCs. The receptors come from a human donor with multiple sclerosis. The conserved cysteine and the conserved F or W are not part of the CDR3 here.

j_gene: TRBJ2-5; v_gene: TRBV10-3; CDR3aa: AIRVDRGQETQY
j_gene: TRBJ1-2; v_gene: TRBV19; CDR3aa: ASSIAFTGAGGYT
j_gene: TRBJ2-1; v_gene: TRBV4-2; CDR3aa: ASSQTGREQF
j_gene: TRBJ2-7; v_gene: TRBV20-1; CDR3aa: SARDLTGGRWLNEQY
j_gene: TRBJ1-5; v_gene: TRBV2; CDR3aa: ASSDRVRVSNQPQH
j_gene: TRBJ1-2; v_gene: TRBV20-1; CDR3aa: SAHDSYGYT
j_gene: TRBJ2-4; v_gene: TRBV18; CDR3aa: ASSPDIAKNIQY
j_gene: TRBJ1-4; v_gene: TRBV5-1; CDR3aa: ASRTGTANEKLF
j_gene: TRBJ1-1; v_gene: TRBV30; CDR3aa: AWIPSRHMNTEAF
j_gene: TRBJ2-3; v_gene: TRBV3-1; CDR3aa: ASAQGASDTQY
j_gene: TRBJ2-1; v_gene: TRBV7-8; CDR3aa: ASSFRGPYNEQF
j_gene: TRBJ2-5; v_gene: TRBV15; CDR3aa: ATSRGAGPPRY
j_gene: TRBJ2-5; v_gene: TRBV7-8; CDR3aa: ASSQGRGSYQETQY
j_gene: TRBJ1-5; v_gene: TRBV23-1; CDR3aa: ASSGGSSQPQH
j_gene: TRBJ2-5; v_gene: TRBV12-3/TRBV12-4; CDR3aa: ASRETGGQETQY
j_gene: TRBJ2-7; v_gene: TRBV29-1; CDR3aa: SVDWQGRDEQY
j_gene: TRBJ1-1; v_gene: TRBV9; CDR3aa: ASSATWGRDTEAF
j_gene: TRBJ2-1; v_gene: TRBV20-1; CDR3aa: SAQRRGGAYNEQF
j_gene: TRBJ2-3; v_gene: TRBV30; CDR3aa: AWSVDLGSTDTQY
j_gene: TRBJ2-7; v_gene: TRBV12-3/TRBV12-4; CDR3aa: ASSPDRGYEQY
j_gene: TRBJ1-3; v_gene: TRBV14; CDR3aa: ASSQAMGSGNTIY
j_gene: TRBJ2-7; v_gene: TRBV20-1; CDR3aa: SARVGWGEQY
j_gene: TRBJ1-5; v_gene: TRBV15; CDR3aa: ATSRWGQPQH
j_gene: TRBJ2-3; v_gene: TRBV6-6; CDR3aa: ASSYPSTGGLDTQY
j_gene: TRBJ2-5; v_gene: TRBV18; CDR3aa: ASSPPGGETQY
j_gene: TRBJ2-3; v_gene: TRBV2; CDR3aa: ASSTPGLASDTQY
j_gene: TRBJ1-2; v_gene: TRBV20-1; CDR3aa: SASAIYGYT
j_gene: TRBJ2-5; v_gene: TRBV29-1; CDR3aa: SVVPEGVGETQY
j_gene: TRBJ2-1; v_gene: TRBV4-3; CDR3aa: ASSQDGRNEQF
j_gene: TRBJ2-2; v_gene: TRBV29-1; CDR3aa: SARAAMNTGELF
j_gene: TRBJ1-4; v_gene: TRBV19; CDR3aa: ASSKGDDEKLF
j_gene: TRBJ1-1; v_gene: TRBV29-1; CDR3aa: SVERGQSTEAF
j_gene: TRBJ1-2; v_gene: TRBV5-6; CDR3aa: ASSFQTGWDTNAET
j_gene: TRBJ2-7; v_gene: TRBV30; CDR3aa: AWTRQGADEQY
j_gene: TRBJ2-5; v_gene: TRBV20-1; CDR3aa: SARILAGVPETQY
j_gene: TRBJ1-1; v_gene: TRBV28; CDR3aa: ASAIPWRTNTEAF
j_gene: TRBJ2-1; v_gene: TRBV24-1; CDR3aa: ATSDFASLDRALPNEQF
j_gene: TRBJ2-3; v_gene: TRBV29-1; CDR3aa: SAGVREGDTQY
j_gene: TRBJ2-2; v_gene: TRBV12-3/TRBV12-4; CDR3aa: ASSPRGMGWNTGELF
j_gene: TRBJ2-2; v_gene: TRBV7-2; CDR3aa: ASSLFGLPGSGELF